There are a few counts of the clone carrying this T cell receptor (beta chain). This record belongs to a study of blood T cell repertoires in COVID-19. As for the study in general: Material from acute and convalescent COVID-19 was sourced from the United States, Italy and Spain. PBMCs, B-cell-depleted T cells, or T cells were the source of the cDNA or gDNA that made up the material.

Authors' processing steps: Scientists estimated how many nucleated cells there were by amplifying reference gene primers. Some clones are missing from TCRdb's copy, which holds only in-frame ones; the method was immunoSEQ multiplex PCR. V, J and clone size were drawn from that table, and D and trimming were deduced from the DNA. The sample contains about 110,000 clones, around 64% of which appear only once. The CDR3 covers 15 residues. V was clipped by 6 bases and J by 9 bases, with 22 bases between them. The germline gives CDR1 SGHTA, CDR2 FQGNSA. The sequence came from a woman aged 40 to 49 with acute or convalescent COVID-19. Material for sequencing was peripheral blood. This rearrangement joins TRBV7-2 to TRBJ2-3; possible D gene TRBD2, 6 bases. DNA for the CDR3: TGTGCCAGCAGTTCGGGAGAGCCCCCGGGCAGGACGCAGTATTTT. Encoded protein: CASSSGEPPGRTQYF.